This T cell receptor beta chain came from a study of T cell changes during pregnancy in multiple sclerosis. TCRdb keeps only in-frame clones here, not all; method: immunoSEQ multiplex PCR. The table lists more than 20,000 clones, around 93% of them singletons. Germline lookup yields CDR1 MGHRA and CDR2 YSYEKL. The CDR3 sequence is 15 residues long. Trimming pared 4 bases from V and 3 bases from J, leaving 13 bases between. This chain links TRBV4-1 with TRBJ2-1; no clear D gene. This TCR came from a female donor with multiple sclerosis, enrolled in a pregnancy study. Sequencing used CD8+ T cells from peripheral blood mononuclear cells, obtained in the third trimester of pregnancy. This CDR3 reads CASSPELIVYNEQFF. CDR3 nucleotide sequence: TGCGCCAGCAGCCCCGAGTTGATAGTCTACAATGAGCAGTTCTTC.